The clone carrying this TCR beta chain has a single count. Its antigen is still unknown. Healthy bone marrow donors made up the donor group. It was with 60 Vbeta and 13 Jbeta primers that the PCR ran. Here immunoSEQ multiplex PCR was the method, and the copy in TCRdb shows in-frame clones only, minus some. The profile shows about 64,000 clones, 65% to 90% of them singletons. The sample comes from a study of cytomegalovirus exposure and HLA in healthy donors. Study at large: Unique TCRs numbering roughly 80 million, obtained from HLA-typed donors, made up an early data release. Study-level points and caveats: The authors considered a cluster of highly shared sequence variants likely to be a sequencing artifact. Researchers left out some V segments, among them TRBV6-2 and TRBV6-3, as indistinguishable.

This CDR3 has 13 residues. After removal of 5 bases from V and 7 bases from J, the junction contained 6 bases not matched to a gene. Germline loops: CDR1 GTSNPN, CDR2 SVGIG (reference sequence). This receptor was identified in a female donor in good health and CMV-seronegative. The V and J genes are TRBV30 and TRBJ1-5, with 9 bases fitting TRBD1. The sequencing input was PBMCs. The CDR3 coding sequence is TGTGCCTGGGGGGGACAGGGCGGACAGCCCCAGCATTTT. Its translation is CAWGGQGGQPQHF. The full variable domain, completed using reference TRBV30 and TRBJ1-5, is SQTIHQWPATLVQPVGSPLSLECTVEGTSNPNLYWYRQAAGRGLQLLFYSVGIGQISSEVPQNLSASRPQDRQFILSSKKLLLSDSGFYLCAWGGQGGQPQHFGDGTRLSIL.